One T cell receptor (beta chain) is described in this entry. The antigen is undetermined. Extracted RNA was reverse transcribed into cDNA, the sequencing template. The table came from immunoSEQ multiplex PCR; TCRdb's copy has only in-frame clones and leaves some out. The data show 90,000 to 120,000 clones, under 65% seen once. Researchers took lesional scalp punch biopsies and peripheral blood from people who were alopecia areata patients. The data originate from a study of CD8+ T cells in alopecia areata. General study points: Researchers reported that TCR sharing among patients proved less clear than in mice, possibly HLA-linked. Lesional tissue from the scalp (especially in alopecia totalis/universalis) showed higher clonality than normal scalp. Scalp sequencing captures resident alphabeta T cells of normal skin too.

The receptor was isolated from a human donor with alopecia areata. The material sequenced was NKG2D-low CD8+ T cells sorted from blood.

The CDR3 DNA reads TGTGCCAGCAGCGCGAACGGGTACGAGCAGTACTTC. Protein: CASSANGYEQYF. The chain carries TRBV9 and TRBJ2-7; unclear D gene. V lost 3 bases and J 4 bases, leaving 8 bases between the germline ends. The CDR3 loop spans 12 amino acids. Germline V gives CDR1 SGDLS, CDR2 YYNGEE.